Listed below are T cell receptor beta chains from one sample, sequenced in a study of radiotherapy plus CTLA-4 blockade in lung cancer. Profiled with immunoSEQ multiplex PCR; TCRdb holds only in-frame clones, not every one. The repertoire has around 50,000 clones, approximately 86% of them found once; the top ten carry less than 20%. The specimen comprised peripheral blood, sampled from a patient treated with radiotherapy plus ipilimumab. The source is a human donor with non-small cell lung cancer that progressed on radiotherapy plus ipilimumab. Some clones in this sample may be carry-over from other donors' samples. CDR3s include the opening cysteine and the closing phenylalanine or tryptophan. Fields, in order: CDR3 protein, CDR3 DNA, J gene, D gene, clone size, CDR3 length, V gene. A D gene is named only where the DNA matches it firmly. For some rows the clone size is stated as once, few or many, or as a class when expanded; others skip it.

CASSLDRNYGYTF	TGTGCCAGCAGCTTGGACAGGAACTATGGCTACACCTTC	TRBJ1-2	TRBD1	.	13	TRBV11-2
CASSFGLADRGETQYF	TGCGCCAGCAGCTTTGGACTAGCGGATCGCGGGGAGACCCAGTACTTC	TRBJ2-5	TRBD2	.	16	TRBV5-1
CASRATSGRKRYEQYF	TGTGCCAGCAGGGCCACTAGCGGGAGAAAGAGGTACGAGCAGTACTTC	TRBJ2-7	TRBD2	.	16	TRBV2
CASSVGGGQGYEQYF	TGTGCCAGCAGCGTGGGTGGTGGGCAGGGGTACGAGCAGTACTTC	TRBJ2-7	.	.	15	TRBV9
CASTPGLAGGNTGELFF	TGTGCCAGCACCCCGGGACTAGCGGGAGGGAACACCGGGGAGCTGTTTTTT	TRBJ2-2	TRBD2	.	17	TRBV2
CASSSGDSHEQYF	TGTGCCAGCAGCTCCGGGGACTCCCACGAGCAGTACTTC	TRBJ2-7	.	.	13	TRBV7-7
CASSFWGDEQYF	TGCGCCAGCAGCTTTTGGGGGGACGAGCAGTACTTC	TRBJ2-7	.	.	12	TRBV5-1
CASSSQAPYYNEQFF	TGTGCCAGCAGTTCCCAGGCACCCTACTACAATGAGCAGTTCTTC	TRBJ2-1	.	.	15	TRBV7-2
CASSIRLSPGDGYTF	TGTGCCAGTAGTATCAGACTTTCCCCAGGGGATGGCTACACCTTC	TRBJ1-2	.	.	15	TRBV19
CASSHTYTGTGDNEQFF	TGTGCCAGCAGCCACACTTATACCGGGACAGGGGACAATGAGCAGTTCTTC	TRBJ2-1	TRBD1	once	17	TRBV4-2
CAWSVGTNTGELFF	TGTGCCTGGAGTGTGGGGACAAACACCGGGGAGCTGTTTTTT	TRBJ2-2	.	.	14	TRBV30
CASSTFGTGVTGELFF	TGTGCCAGCAGTACTTTTGGGACAGGGGTTACCGGGGAGCTGTTTTTT	TRBJ2-2	TRBD1	.	16	TRBV27
CSVVSREVDYGYTF	TGCAGCGTTGTCTCCAGGGAGGTGGACTATGGCTACACCTTC	TRBJ1-2	.	.	14	TRBV29-1
CASSNRDRLIEAFF	TGTGCCAGCAGTAACCGGGACAGGTTAATTGAAGCTTTCTTT	TRBJ1-1	TRBD1	.	14	TRBV6-1
CASSRGQGWGEQFF	TGCGCCAGCAGCCGGGGACAGGGTTGGGGTGAGCAGTTCTTC	TRBJ2-1	TRBD1	.	14	TRBV4-3
CATSSLTIRRTEAFF	TGTGCCACCAGCAGCCTCACGATTCGGAGGACTGAAGCTTTCTTT	TRBJ1-1	.	.	15	TRBV15
CASSFGTAFYEQYF	TGTGCCAGCAGTTTCGGGACAGCTTTCTACGAGCAGTACTTC	TRBJ2-7	TRBD1	once	14	TRBV6-5
CATSSGRGTGELFF	TGTGCCACCAGCAGCGGGAGAGGTACCGGGGAGCTGTTTTTT	TRBJ2-2	.	.	14	TRBV15
CASSMFLAGSRDTQYF	TGTGCCAGCAGCATGTTTCTGGCGGGGTCTCGGGATACGCAGTATTTT	TRBJ2-3	.	once	16	TRBV21-1
CASSASDRGWADTQYF	TGTGCCAGCAGCGCCTCGGACAGGGGATGGGCAGATACGCAGTATTTT	TRBJ2-3	TRBD1	.	16	TRBV11-2
CAISSNRAEAFF	TGTGCCATCAGTTCAAACAGGGCGGAAGCTTTCTTT	TRBJ1-1	.	.	12	TRBV10-3
CASSLSTGADTQYF	TGTGCCAGCAGTCTAAGTACAGGGGCAGATACGCAGTATTTT	TRBJ2-3	TRBD1	.	14	TRBV6-4
CASSFRTSVGPPYEQYF	TGTGCCAGCAGCTTCCGGACTAGTGTAGGCCCACCCTACGAGCAGTACTTC	TRBJ2-7	TRBD2	.	17	TRBV9
CASSPTRNEQFF	TGTGCCAGCAGCCCAACTAGGAATGAGCAGTTCTTC	TRBJ2-1	.	.	12	TRBV4-2
CASSAENTEAFF	TGTGCCAGCAGTGCAGAGAACACTGAAGCTTTCTTT	TRBJ1-1	.	.	12	TRBV9
CASKDRNRLSDTQYF	TGTGCCAGCAAAGACCGGAACAGGTTGTCAGATACGCAGTATTTT	TRBJ2-3	.	.	15	TRBV27
CASSLTGGSYEQYF	TGTGCCAGCAGCTTAACAGGGGGCTCCTACGAGCAGTACTTC	TRBJ2-7	TRBD1	.	14	TRBV7-9
CASSEYLAEETQYF	TGTGCCAGCAGTGAATACCTAGCGGAAGAGACCCAGTACTTC	TRBJ2-5	TRBD2	once	14	TRBV2
CASSPSSGGAYEQFF	TGTGCCAGCTCACCATCGTCCGGGGGGGCGTATGAGCAGTTCTTC	TRBJ2-1	TRBD2	once	15	TRBV18
CASSGAGGYVAEAFF	TGTGCCAGCAGTGGGGCAGGGGGATACGTCGCTGAAGCTTTCTTT	TRBJ1-1	TRBD1	.	15	TRBV28
CASSQGILRQFPQNTIYF	TGCGCCAGCAGCCAAGGCATACTTCGACAGTTCCCCCAAAACACCATATATTTT	TRBJ1-3	.	.	18	TRBV4-1
CASRRGQGGTEAFF	TGTGCCAGCAGAAGGGGACAGGGGGGCACTGAAGCTTTCTTT	TRBJ1-1	TRBD1	.	14	TRBV6-1
CASSGSSGISGELFF	TGTGCCAGCAGTGGGTCTAGCGGGATAAGCGGGGAGCTGTTTTTT	TRBJ2-2	TRBD2	.	15	TRBV9
CASSVGTPTYEQYF	TGCGCCAGCAGCGTGGGGACACCGACCTACGAGCAGTACTTC	TRBJ2-7	.	.	14	TRBV5-1
CASSPSGGRADTQYF	TGTGCCAGCTCCCCTAGCGGGGGTCGGGCAGATACGCAGTATTTT	TRBJ2-3	TRBD2	.	15	TRBV18
CASSFGRNSPLHF	TGTGCCAGCAGCTTCGGGAGGAATTCACCCCTCCACTTT	TRBJ1-6	.	once	13	TRBV5-6
CASSWDRLDEQYF	TGTGCCAGCAGCTGGGACAGGCTCGACGAGCAGTACTTC	TRBJ2-7	TRBD1	.	13	TRBV11-2
CASSEDSGSVDTQYF	TGTGCCAGCAGTGAGGATAGCGGGAGTGTAGATACGCAGTATTTT	TRBJ2-3	TRBD2	.	15	TRBV6-1
CASSQQGNFANEQFF	TGTGCCAGCAGCCAACAGGGGAATTTTGCAAATGAGCAGTTCTTC	TRBJ2-1	TRBD1	.	15	TRBV7-2
CASSWGLAGGGETQYF	TGCGCCAGCTCATGGGGACTAGCGGGAGGTGGAGAGACCCAGTACTTC	TRBJ2-5	TRBD2	.	16	TRBV4-3